The next 13 T cell receptor beta chains were all read from a single sample in a study of cytotoxic CD8 clonotypes in ibrutinib-treated CLL. Produced via immunoSEQ multiplex PCR; TCRdb's table is partial and in-frame only. The sample holds approximately 84,000 clones, about 85% seen once. The source material was PBMCs, sampled after 12 months of ibrutinib treatment. Receptor source: a human donor with chronic lymphocytic leukemia.

This CDR3 reads CASTPFGDSNEKLFF. As DNA, the CDR3 is TGTGCCAGCACCCCATTTGGGGACTCTAATGAAAAACTGTTTTTT. This chain links TRBV27 with TRBJ1-4, with TRBD1 as a possible D gene (5 bases). The V end lost 7 bases, the J end lost 3 bases, and 15 bases lay between the germline ends. This CDR3 is 15 amino acids long. Per the germline V gene, CDR1 is MNHEY and CDR2 is SMNVEV (reference sequence).

The chain combines TRBV7-2 with TRBJ2-1; D is perhaps TRBD2 (6 bases). Per the germline V gene, CDR1 is SGHTA and CDR2 is FQGNSA. Trimming removed 3 bases from V and 7 bases from J, with 10 bases in between. This CDR3 region has 13 residues. The CDR3 DNA is TGTGCCAGCAGCTTCGGGGGATCGAATGAGCAGTTCTTC. Protein sequence: CASSFGGSNEQFF.

This clone was picked up a small number of times. The rearrangement uses TRBV28 and TRBJ2-1; D not resolved. Trimming took 5 bases from V and 8 from J, leaving 19 bases between them. Germline lookup yields CDR1 MDHEN and CDR2 SYDVKM. The CDR3 has 15 amino acids. The CDR3 DNA reads as TGTGCCAGCAGTCCCCCTAGGTTGCTAGGCGATGAGCAGTTCTTC. The encoded protein is CASSPPRLLGDEQFF.

V is TRBV11-2 and J is TRBJ2-7, with 8 nucleotides matching TRBD2. The CDR3 totals 15 residues. Losses at the gene ends were 0 bases for V and 3 bases for J; bases not matched to a gene: 4. The germline V gene encodes CDR1 SGHAT and CDR2 FQNNGV. As DNA, the CDR3 is TGTGCCAGCAGCTTAGACCCGGGGGGGGTCTACGAGCAGTACTTC. Its translation is CASSLDPGGVYEQYF.

This clone was observed a single time. Here the CDR3 DNA reads TGCGCCAGCAGCCAACCCGAGAGGGGGCTAGCGGGGGGTCACAATGAGCAGTTCTTC. Translation gives CASSQPERGLAGGHNEQFF. The rearrangement joins TRBV4-1 to TRBJ2-1, with TRBD2 matching over 11 bases. Germline V lookup: CDR1 MGHRA, CDR2 YSYEKL. The V gene end was trimmed by 2 bases and the J gene end by 5 bases; junction bases not matched to a gene: 14. The CDR3 is 19 residues long.

The rearrangement uses TRBV2 and TRBJ2-7; 8 bases match TRBD1. The CDR3 extends over 14 amino acids. Germline V gene lookup returns CDR1 SNHLY and CDR2 FYNNEI. V trimming: 7 bases; J trimming: 6 bases; junction bases outside the gene matches: 11. The CDR3 DNA sequence: TGTGCCAGCACCGGACAGGGAGCCCTAACCGAGCAGTACTTC. Translated: CASTGQGALTEQYF.

This clone was seen repeatedly, ten times or more. The gene calls are TRBV7-9 and TRBJ1-4; 7 bases agree with TRBD1. The junction had 2 bases not matched to a gene; V was cut back by 5 bases and J by 2 bases. CDR1 is SEHNR and CDR2 is FQNEAQ in the germline V gene (reference sequence). There are 14 residues in the CDR3. The CDR3 DNA sequence: TGTGCCAGCAGCCAGGGGGGGACTAATGAAAAACTGTTTTTT. This codes for CASSQGGTNEKLFF.

This chain links TRBV4-3 with TRBJ1-1; the D gene is possibly TRBD1 (6 bases). CDR3 length: 15 residues. V was pared by 3 bases and J by 5 bases, with 16 bases between. Germline CDR1 and CDR2: LGHNA and YSLEER. The CDR3 here is CASSQVVGGYTEAFF. The DNA of the CDR3 is TGCGCCAGCAGCCAGGTGGTGGGGGGCTATACTGAAGCTTTCTTT.

The chain couples TRBV28 to TRBJ1-2; D not resolved. V was clipped by 2 bases and J by 2 bases, with 6 bases between them. Germline V CDR1 and CDR2: MDHEN, SYDVKM. CDR3 length: 13 residues. The CDR3: CASSLAGNYGYTF. The CDR3 DNA reads TGTGCCAGCAGTTTAGCCGGGAACTATGGCTACACCTTC.

The gene calls are TRBV6-1 and TRBJ2-1, with 8 bases that match TRBD2. The junction had 12 bases not matched to a gene; V was cut back by 0 bases and J by 8 bases. This CDR3 has 17 residues. Germline V gene sequence: CDR1 MNHNS, CDR2 SASEGT. CDR3 residues: CASSEAHGGGPGDEQFF. The CDR3 bases are TGTGCCAGCAGTGAAGCTCACGGCGGGGGGCCGGGGGATGAGCAGTTCTTC.

The chain links TRBV6-1 to TRBJ1-1; 8 nucleotides match TRBD1. From germline, CDR1 is MNHNS and CDR2 SASEGT. The V segment lost 2 bases and the J segment 0 bases; nucleotides outside the gene matches: 2. The CDR3 has 15 amino acids. This CDR3 reads CASSEQGALNTEAFF. The CDR3 nucleotides read TGTGCCAGCAGTGAACAGGGGGCTTTGAACACTGAAGCTTTCTTT.

The chain combines TRBV28 with TRBJ1-4, with TRBD1 identical over 8 bases. V gave up 8 bases and J gave up 8 bases; unmatched junction bases: 16. CDR3 length: 16 residues. Germline assignment: CDR1 MDHEN and CDR2 SYDVKM. The CDR3 region is CASQGAGWDTGEKLFF. The CDR3 bases are TGTGCCAGCCAGGGGGCGGGGTGGGATACAGGAGAAAAACTGTTTTTT.

The chain links TRBV7-9 to TRBJ2-7, with 7 bases aligning to TRBD1. After removal of 5 bases from V and 12 bases from J, the junction contained 7 bases not matched to a gene. The CDR3 consists of 11 residues. Germline-derived CDR1 and CDR2 are SEHNR and FQNEAQ (reference sequence). The CDR3 DNA sequence: TGTGCCAGCAGCCGGGGACAGTCGGCGTACTTC. The encoded protein is CASSRGQSAYF.